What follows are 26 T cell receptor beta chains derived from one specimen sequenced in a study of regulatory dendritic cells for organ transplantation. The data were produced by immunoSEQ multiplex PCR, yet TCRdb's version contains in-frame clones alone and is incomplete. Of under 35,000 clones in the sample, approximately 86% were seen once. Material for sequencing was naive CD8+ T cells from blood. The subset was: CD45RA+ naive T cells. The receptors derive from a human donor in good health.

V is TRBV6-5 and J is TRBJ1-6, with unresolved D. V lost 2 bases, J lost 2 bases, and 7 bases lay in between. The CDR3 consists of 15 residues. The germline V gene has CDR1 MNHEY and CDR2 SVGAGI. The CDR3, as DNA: TGTGCCAGCAGTTACGGGCAGCCCTATAATTCACCCCTCCACTTT. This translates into CASSYGQPYNSPLHF.

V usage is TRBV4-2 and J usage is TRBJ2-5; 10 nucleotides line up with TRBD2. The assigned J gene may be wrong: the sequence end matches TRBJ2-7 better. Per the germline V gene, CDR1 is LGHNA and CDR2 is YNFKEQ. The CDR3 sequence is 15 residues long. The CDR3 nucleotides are TGTGCCAGCAGCCAGGGAGCGGGGGGGCCTGGCGAGCAGTACTTC. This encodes CASSQGAGGPGEQYF.

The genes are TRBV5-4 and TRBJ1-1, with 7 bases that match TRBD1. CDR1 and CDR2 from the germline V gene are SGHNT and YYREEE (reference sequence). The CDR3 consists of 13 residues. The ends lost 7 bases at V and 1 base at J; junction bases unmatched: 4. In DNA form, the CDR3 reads TGTGCCAGCGGCACAGGGGAGAACACTGAAGCTTTCTTT. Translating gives CASGTGENTEAFF.

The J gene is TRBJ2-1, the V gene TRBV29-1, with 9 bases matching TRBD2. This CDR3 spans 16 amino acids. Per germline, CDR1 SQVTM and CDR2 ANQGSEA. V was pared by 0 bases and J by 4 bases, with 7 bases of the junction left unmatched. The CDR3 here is CSVEDTAGGRYNEQFF. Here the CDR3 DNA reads TGCAGCGTTGAAGATACGGCGGGGGGGAGATACAATGAGCAGTTCTTC.

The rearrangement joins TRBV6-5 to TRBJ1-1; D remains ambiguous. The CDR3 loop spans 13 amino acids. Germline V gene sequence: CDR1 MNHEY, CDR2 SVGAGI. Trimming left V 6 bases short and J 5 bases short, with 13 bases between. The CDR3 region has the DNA TGTGCCAGCAGCCCATTCGGGATAACTGAAGCTTTCTTT. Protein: CASSPFGITEAFF.

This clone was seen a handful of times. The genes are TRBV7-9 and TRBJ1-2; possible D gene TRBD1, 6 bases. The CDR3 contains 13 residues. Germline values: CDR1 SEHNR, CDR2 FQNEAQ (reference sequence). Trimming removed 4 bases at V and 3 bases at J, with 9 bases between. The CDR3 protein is CASSSGQHYGYTF. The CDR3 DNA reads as TGTGCCAGCAGCTCCGGACAGCACTATGGCTACACCTTC.

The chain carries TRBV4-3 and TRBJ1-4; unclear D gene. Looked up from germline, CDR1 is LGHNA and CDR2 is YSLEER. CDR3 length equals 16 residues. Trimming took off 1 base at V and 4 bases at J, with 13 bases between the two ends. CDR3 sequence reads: CASSQGAFSYNEKLFF. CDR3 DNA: TGCGCCAGCAGCCAAGGGGCATTCTCCTATAATGAAAAACTGTTTTTT.

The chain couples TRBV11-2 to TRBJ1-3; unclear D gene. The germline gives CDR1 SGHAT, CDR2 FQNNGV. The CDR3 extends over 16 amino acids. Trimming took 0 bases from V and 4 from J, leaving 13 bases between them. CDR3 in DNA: TGTGCCAGCAGCTTAGAGCGGCAGAGGCTAGGAAACACCATATATTTT. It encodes CASSLERQRLGNTIYF.

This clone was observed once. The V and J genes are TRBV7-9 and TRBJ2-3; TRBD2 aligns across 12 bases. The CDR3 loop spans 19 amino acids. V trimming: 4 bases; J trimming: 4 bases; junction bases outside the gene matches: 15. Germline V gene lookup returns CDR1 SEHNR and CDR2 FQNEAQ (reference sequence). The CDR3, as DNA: TGTGCCAGCAGCTCAGCTAGCGGGGGGGCGGCTGAAATTGCAGATACGCAGTATTTT. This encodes CASSSASGGAAEIADTQYF.

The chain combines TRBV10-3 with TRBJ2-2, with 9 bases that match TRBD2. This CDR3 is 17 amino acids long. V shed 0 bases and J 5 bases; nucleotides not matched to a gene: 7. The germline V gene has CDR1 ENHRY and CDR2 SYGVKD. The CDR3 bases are TGTGCCATCAGTGAGTCGATCGAGCGGGGGGAGACCGGGGAGCTGTTTTTT. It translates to CAISESIERGETGELFF.

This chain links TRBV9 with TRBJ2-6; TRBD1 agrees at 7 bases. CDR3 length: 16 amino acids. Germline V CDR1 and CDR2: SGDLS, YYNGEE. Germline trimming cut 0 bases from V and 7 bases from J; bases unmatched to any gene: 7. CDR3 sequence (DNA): TGTGCCAGCAGCGTAGTAGAGGGACAGAAAGCCAACGTCCTGACTTTC. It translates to CASSVVEGQKANVLTF.

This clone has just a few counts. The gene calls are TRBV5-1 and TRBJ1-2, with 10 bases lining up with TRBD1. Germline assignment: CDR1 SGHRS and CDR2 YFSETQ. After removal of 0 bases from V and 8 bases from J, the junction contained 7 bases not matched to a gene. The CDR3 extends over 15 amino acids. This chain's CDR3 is CASSLDRGTGDGYTF. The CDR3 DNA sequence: TGCGCCAGCAGCTTGGATAGGGGGACAGGGGACGGCTACACCTTC.

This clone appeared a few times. The CDR3 loop reads CASSYLDTTYNEQFF. The CDR3 DNA sequence: TGTGCCAGCAGTTACCTGGACACTACCTACAATGAGCAGTTCTTC. The V and J genes are TRBV6-6 and TRBJ2-1; tentatively, D is TRBD1 (5 bases). Germline loops: CDR1 MNHNY, CDR2 SVGAGI (reference sequence). CDR3 length: 15 amino acids. V was shortened by 2 bases and J by 2 bases, with 10 bases between the two germline ends.

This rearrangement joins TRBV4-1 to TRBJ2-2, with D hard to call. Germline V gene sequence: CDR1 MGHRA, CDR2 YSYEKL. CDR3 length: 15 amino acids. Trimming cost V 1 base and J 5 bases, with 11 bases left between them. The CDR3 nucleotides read TGCGCCAGCAGCCAAGTTTACCCCGGGACCGGGGAGCTGTTTTTT. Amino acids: CASSQVYPGTGELFF.

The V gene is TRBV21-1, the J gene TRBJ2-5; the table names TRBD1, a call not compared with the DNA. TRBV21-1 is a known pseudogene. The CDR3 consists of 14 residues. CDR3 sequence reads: CASSFRDRQETQYF. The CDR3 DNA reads TGTGCCAGCAGCTTCCGGGACAGACAAGAGACCCAGTACTTC.

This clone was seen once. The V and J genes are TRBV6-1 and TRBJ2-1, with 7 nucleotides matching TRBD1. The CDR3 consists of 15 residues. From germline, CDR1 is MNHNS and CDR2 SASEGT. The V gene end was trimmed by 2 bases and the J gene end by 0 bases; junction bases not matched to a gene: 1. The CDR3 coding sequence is TGTGCCAGCAGTGAATGGGACAGCTCCTACAATGAGCAGTTCTTC. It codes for CASSEWDSSYNEQFF.

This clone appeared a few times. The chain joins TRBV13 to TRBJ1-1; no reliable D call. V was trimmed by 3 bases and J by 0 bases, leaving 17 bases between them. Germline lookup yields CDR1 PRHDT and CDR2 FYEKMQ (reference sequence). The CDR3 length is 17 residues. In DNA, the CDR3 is TGTGCCAGCAGCTTGTTCCAAGAAATCAGGATGAACACTGAAGCTTTCTTT. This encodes CASSLFQEIRMNTEAFF.

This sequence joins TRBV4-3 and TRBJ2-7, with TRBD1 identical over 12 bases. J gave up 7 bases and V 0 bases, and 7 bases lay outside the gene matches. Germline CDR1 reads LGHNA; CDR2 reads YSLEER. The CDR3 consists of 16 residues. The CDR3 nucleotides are TGCGCCAGCAGCCAAGATTCGGGACAGGGGGCGAGGGAGCAGTACTTC. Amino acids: CASSQDSGQGAREQYF.

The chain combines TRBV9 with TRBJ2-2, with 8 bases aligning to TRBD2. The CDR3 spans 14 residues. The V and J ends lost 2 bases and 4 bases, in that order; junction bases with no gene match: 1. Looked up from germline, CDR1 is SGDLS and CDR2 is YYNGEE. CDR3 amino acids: CASSVGGGTGELFF. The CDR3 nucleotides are TGTGCCAGCAGCGTCGGGGGGGGCACCGGGGAGCTGTTTTTT. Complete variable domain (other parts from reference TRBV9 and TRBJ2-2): DSGVTQTPKHLITATGQRVTLRCSPRSGDLSVYWYQQSLDQGLQFLIQYYNGEERAKGNILERFSAQQFPDLHSELNLSSLELGDSALYFCASSVGGGTGELFFGEGSRLTVL.

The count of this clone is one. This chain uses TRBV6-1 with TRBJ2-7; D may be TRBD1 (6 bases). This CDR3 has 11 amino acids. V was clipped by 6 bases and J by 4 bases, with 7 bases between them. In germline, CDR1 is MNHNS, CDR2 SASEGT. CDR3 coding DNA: TGTGCCAGCAGGGACAGTTACGAGCAGTACTTC. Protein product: CASRDSYEQYF.

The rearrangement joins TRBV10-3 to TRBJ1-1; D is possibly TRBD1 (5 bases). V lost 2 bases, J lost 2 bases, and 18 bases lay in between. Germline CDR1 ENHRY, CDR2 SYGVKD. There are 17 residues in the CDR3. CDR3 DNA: TGTGCCATCAGTGAGCCACATAGACGCGGGACCAACACTGAAGCTTTCTTT. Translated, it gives CAISEPHRRGTNTEAFF.

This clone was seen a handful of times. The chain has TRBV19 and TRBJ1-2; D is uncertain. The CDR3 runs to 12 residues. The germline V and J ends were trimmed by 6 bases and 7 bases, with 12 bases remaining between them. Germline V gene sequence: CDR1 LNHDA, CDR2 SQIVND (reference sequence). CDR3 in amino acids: CASRLSGGGYTF. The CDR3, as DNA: TGTGCCAGTAGACTAAGCGGTGGTGGCTACACCTTC.

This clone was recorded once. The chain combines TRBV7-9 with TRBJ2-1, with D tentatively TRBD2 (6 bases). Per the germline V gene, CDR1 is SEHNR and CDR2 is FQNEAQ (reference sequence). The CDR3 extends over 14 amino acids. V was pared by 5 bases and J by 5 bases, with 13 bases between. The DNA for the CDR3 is TGTGCCAGCAGCAGACTGGAGGGGAACAATGAGCAGTTCTTC. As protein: CASSRLEGNNEQFF.

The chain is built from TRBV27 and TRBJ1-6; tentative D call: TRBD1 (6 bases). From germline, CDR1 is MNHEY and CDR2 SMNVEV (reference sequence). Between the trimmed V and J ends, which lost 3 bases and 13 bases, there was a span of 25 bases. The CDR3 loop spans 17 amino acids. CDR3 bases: TGTGCCAGCAGTTTTGGTGGTGGCGGGGGCCCCAAACGTCCCCTCCACTTT. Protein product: CASSFGGGGGPKRPLHF.

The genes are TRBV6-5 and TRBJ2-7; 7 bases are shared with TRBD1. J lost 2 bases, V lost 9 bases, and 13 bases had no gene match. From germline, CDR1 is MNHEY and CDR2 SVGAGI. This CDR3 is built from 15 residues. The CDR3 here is CASRSDRALTYEQYF. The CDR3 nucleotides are TGTGCCAGTCGGTCCGACAGGGCGCTTACCTACGAGCAGTACTTC.

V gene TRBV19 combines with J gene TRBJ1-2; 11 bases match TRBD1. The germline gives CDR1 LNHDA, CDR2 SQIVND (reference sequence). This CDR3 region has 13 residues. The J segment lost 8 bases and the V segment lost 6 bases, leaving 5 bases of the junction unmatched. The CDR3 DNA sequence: TGTGCCAGTAGACGGACAGGGGGCCGGGGCTACACCTTC. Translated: CASRRTGGRGYTF.